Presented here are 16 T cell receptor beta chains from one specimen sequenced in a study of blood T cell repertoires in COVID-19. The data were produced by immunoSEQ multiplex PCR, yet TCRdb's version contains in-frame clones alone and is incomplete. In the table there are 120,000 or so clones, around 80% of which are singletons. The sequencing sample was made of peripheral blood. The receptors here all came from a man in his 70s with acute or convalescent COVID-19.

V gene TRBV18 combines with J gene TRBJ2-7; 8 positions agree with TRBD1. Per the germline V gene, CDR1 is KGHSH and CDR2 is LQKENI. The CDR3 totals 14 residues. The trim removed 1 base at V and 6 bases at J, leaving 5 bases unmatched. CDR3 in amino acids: CASSPRQGSGEQYF. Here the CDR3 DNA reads TGTGCCAGCTCACCACGACAGGGGTCGGGCGAGCAGTACTTC.

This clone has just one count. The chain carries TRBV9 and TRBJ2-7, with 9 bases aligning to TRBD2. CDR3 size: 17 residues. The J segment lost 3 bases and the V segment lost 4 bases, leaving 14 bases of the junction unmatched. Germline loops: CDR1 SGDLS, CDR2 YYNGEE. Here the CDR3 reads CASSPYPGLAPIYEQYF. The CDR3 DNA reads TGTGCCAGCAGCCCATACCCCGGACTAGCGCCGATCTACGAGCAGTACTTC.

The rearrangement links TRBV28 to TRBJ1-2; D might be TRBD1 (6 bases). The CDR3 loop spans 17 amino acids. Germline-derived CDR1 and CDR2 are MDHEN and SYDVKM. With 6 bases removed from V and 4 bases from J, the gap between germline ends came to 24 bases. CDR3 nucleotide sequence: TGTGCCAGCAGACAACAGGGTTCTTTGAGGAGGACCTATGGCTACACCTTC. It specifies CASRQQGSLRRTYGYTF.

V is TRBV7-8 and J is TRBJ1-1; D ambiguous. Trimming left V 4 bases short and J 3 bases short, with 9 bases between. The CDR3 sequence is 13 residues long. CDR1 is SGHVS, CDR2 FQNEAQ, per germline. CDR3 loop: CASSYTSDTEAFF. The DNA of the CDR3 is TGTGCCAGCAGCTACACATCTGACACTGAAGCTTTCTTT.

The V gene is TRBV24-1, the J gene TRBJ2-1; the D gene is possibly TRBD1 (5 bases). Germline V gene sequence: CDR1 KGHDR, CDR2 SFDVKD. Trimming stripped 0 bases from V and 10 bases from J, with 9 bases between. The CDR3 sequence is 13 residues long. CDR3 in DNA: TGTGCCACCAGTGATTTGAGGGGAAGCGAGCAGTTCTTC. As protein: CATSDLRGSEQFF.

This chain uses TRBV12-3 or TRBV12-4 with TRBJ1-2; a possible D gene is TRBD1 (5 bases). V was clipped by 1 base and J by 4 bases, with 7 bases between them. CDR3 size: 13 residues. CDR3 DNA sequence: TGTGCCAGCAGTTTAGAGGGGTCCTATGGCTACACCTTC. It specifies CASSLEGSYGYTF.

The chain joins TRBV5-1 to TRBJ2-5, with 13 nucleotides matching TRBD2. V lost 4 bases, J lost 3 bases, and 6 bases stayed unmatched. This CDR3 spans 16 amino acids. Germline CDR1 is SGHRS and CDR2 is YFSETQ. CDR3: CASSGGLAGDKETQYF. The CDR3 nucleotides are TGCGCCAGCAGCGGTGGACTAGCGGGGGACAAAGAGACCCAGTACTTC.

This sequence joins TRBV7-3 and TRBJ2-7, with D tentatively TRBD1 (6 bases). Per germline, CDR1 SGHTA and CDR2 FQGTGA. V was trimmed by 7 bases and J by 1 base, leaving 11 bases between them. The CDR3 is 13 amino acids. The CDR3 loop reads CASTRQESYEQYF. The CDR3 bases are TGTGCCAGCACCCGACAGGAATCCTACGAGCAGTACTTC.

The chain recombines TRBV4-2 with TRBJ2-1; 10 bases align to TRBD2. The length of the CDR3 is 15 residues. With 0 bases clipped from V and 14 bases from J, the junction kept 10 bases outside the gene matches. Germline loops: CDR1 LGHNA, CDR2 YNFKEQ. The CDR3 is CASSQERLAGASEFF. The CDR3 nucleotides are TGTGCCAGCAGCCAAGAGAGGCTAGCGGGGGCCTCTGAGTTCTTC.

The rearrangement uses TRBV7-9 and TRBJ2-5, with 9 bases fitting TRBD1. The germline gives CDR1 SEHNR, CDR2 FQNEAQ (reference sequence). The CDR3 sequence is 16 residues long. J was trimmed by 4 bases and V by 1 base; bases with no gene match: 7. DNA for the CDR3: TGTGCCAGCAGCTTAGGACACAGGGGGCTGGGAGAGACCCAGTACTTC. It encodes CASSLGHRGLGETQYF.

CDR3 loop: CASRGQPNSPLHF. The DNA of the CDR3 is TGTGCCAGCAGGGGACAACCAAATTCACCCCTCCACTTT. The V and J genes are TRBV6-6 and TRBJ1-6; maybe TRBD1 (6 bases). From germline, CDR1 is MNHNY and CDR2 SVGAGI (reference sequence). This CDR3 comprises 13 residues. The V and J ends lost 6 bases and 7 bases respectively, with 10 bases between them.

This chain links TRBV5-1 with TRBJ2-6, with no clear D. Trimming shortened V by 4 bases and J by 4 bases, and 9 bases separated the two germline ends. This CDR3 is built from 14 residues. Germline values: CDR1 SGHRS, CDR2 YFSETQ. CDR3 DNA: TGCGCCAGCAGCCCTAGTGTAGGGGCCAACGTCCTGACTTTC. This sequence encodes CASSPSVGANVLTF. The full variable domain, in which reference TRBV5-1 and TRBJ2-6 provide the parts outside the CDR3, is KAGVTQTPRYLIKTRGQQVTLSCSPISGHRSVSWYQQTPGQGLQFLFEYFSETQRNKGNFPGRFSGRQFSNSRSEMNVSTLELGDSALYLCASSPSVGANVLTFGAGSRLTVL.

CDR3 DNA sequence: TGTGCCAGTAAGGAAGGGGGTGGAATGGGCAATCAGCCCCAGCATTTT. This gives the protein CASKEGGGMGNQPQHF. The V gene is TRBV19, the J gene TRBJ1-5; possible D gene TRBD1, 6 bases. The CDR3 length is 16 residues. Per germline, CDR1 LNHDA and CDR2 SQIVND (reference sequence). V lost 7 bases and J 2 bases, leaving 18 bases between the germline ends.

The CDR3 sequence: CASSAGLAFTDTQYF. The CDR3 DNA is TGCGCCAGCAGCGCGGGACTAGCGTTCACAGATACGCAGTATTTT. V is TRBV5-1 and J is TRBJ2-3; TRBD2 agrees at 10 bases. Germline CDR1 is SGHRS and CDR2 is YFSETQ. The CDR3 covers 15 residues. V gave up 4 bases and J gave up 2 bases; unmatched junction bases: 4.

DNA for the CDR3: TGTGCCAGCAGTGAAGCATCGACAGCCACTGAAGCTTTCTTT. Translated, it gives CASSEASTATEAFF. This chain joins TRBV6-1 and TRBJ1-1; tentatively, D is TRBD1 (5 bases). Germline CDR1 MNHNS, CDR2 SASEGT. The CDR3 extends over 14 amino acids. Trimming shortened V by 0 bases and J by 4 bases, and 9 bases separated the two germline ends.

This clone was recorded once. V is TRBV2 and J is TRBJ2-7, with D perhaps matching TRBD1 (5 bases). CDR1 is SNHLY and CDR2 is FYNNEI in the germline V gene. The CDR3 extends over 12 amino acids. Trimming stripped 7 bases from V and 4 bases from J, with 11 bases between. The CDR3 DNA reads TGTGCCAGCACCCGTGACAGTTACGAGCAGTACTTC. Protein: CASTRDSYEQYF.